This T cell receptor (beta chain) was sequenced in a study of blood T cell repertoires in COVID-19. Across the study: Acute-phase and convalescent COVID-19 samples originated in the United States, Italy and Spain.

TCRdb's copy holds only in-frame clones and misses some; the assay was immunoSEQ multiplex PCR. The sample lists tens of thousands of clones, roughly 80% occurring once. The CDR3 spans 14 residues. V lost 2 bases, J lost 4 bases, and 12 bases lay in between. Per the germline V gene, CDR1 is SGHRS and CDR2 is YFSETQ. The clonotype comes from an older woman with acute or convalescent COVID-19. Sequencing used peripheral blood. The V gene is TRBV5-1, the J gene TRBJ1-1; D unresolved. The CDR3 protein is CASSFSDSSTEAFF. CDR3 bases: TGCGCCAGCAGCTTCTCAGACTCCAGCACTGAAGCTTTCTTT. The full variable domain, with the rest looked up from reference TRBV5-1 and TRBJ1-1, is KAGVTQTPRYLIKTRGQQVTLSCSPISGHRSVSWYQQTPGQGLQFLFEYFSETQRNKGNFPGRFSGRQFSNSRSEMNVSTLELGDSALYLCASSFSDSSTEAFFGQGTRLTVV.